This T cell receptor (beta chain) was captured in a study of T cell responses to AZD1222 COVID-19 vaccine. Points from the study as a whole: No day 14 peak samples; only post-peak repertoires were characterized.

With respect to this clone: The antigen is unknown.

TCRdb's copy holds only in-frame clones and misses some; the assay was immunoSEQ multiplex PCR. The sample holds about 100,000 clones, around nine tenths seen once. Sequenced material: peripheral blood, taken on day 0 of AZD1222 vaccination. This sequence was found in an adult in good health.

CDR3 residues: CAIGTSGGVSYEQYF. The CDR3 bases are TGTGCCATCGGGACTAGCGGGGGGGTCTCCTACGAGCAGTACTTC. The J gene is TRBJ2-7, the V gene TRBV2; TRBD2 matches at 16 bases. Losses at the gene ends were 10 bases for V and 0 bases for J; bases not matched to a gene: 3. This CDR3 contains 15 residues. Germline V CDR1 and CDR2: SNHLY, FYNNEI.